What follows are 12 T cell receptor beta chains derived from one specimen sequenced in a study of identical twins. Each CDR3 protein is one row after TCRdb ran MiXCR on the 5' RACE reads. This sample has roughly 1,500,000 distinct CDR3 sequences, with more than 30% found just once. Sequenced input: cord blood. The receptors were sampled from a newborn girl in good health.

This clonotype was detected many times. The rearrangement joins TRBV5-1 to TRBJ2-3; D is perhaps TRBD2 (6 bases). The V end lost 4 bases, the J end lost 1 base, and 13 bases lay between the germline ends. Per the germline V gene, CDR1 is SGHRS and CDR2 is YFSETQ. The CDR3 covers 15 residues. The CDR3 protein is CASSPGTVGTDTQYF. The CDR3 nucleotides read TGCGCCAGCAGCCCCGGGACTGTGGGCACAGATACGCAGTATTTT.

This clonotype was seen many times. The chain couples TRBV6-5 to TRBJ2-5; D gene ambiguous. The V gene lost 0 bases and the J gene lost 2 bases, with 7 bases spanning the gap. Germline CDR1 reads MNHEY; CDR2 reads SVGAGI. CDR3 size: 14 residues. The CDR3 here is CASSYSRLQETQYF. The CDR3 nucleotides are TGTGCCAGCAGTTACTCGAGGCTGCAAGAGACCCAGTACTTC.

This chain joins TRBV20-1 and TRBJ2-3; maybe TRBD1 (6 bases). The germline gives CDR1 DFQATT, CDR2 SNEGSKA (reference sequence). This CDR3 is 13 amino acids long. Trimming cost V 3 bases and J 4 bases, with 11 bases left between them. Written as DNA, the CDR3 is TGCAGTGCTAGCCAGGGGTTCTCAGATACGCAGTATTTT. It is translated as CSASQGFSDTQYF.

The chain is built from TRBV4-2 and TRBJ1-3, with D possibly matching TRBD1 (5 bases). Germline CDR1 LGHNA, CDR2 YNFKEQ. V lost 3 bases and J 1 base, leaving 13 bases between the germline ends. The CDR3 totals 16 residues. CDR3 in amino acids: CASSQGGTPSGNTIYF. CDR3 bases: TGTGCCAGCAGCCAGGGTGGGACGCCGTCTGGAAACACCATATATTTT.

There are a few counts of this clonotype. The chain combines TRBV6-5 with TRBJ2-6; TRBD1 matches 7 bases. The germline V gene has CDR1 MNHEY and CDR2 SVGAGI. The CDR3 loop spans 18 amino acids. The trim removed 4 bases at V and 0 bases at J, leaving 9 bases unmatched. The DNA for the CDR3 is TGTGCCAGCAGTTTAGTTCCAGGGGGTTTCTCTGGGGCCAACGTCCTGACTTTC. The encoded protein is CASSLVPGGFSGANVLTF.

The CDR3 protein is CASSLLTSGSPNEQYF. CDR3 in DNA: TGTGCCAGCAGTTTATTGACTAGCGGGAGCCCCAATGAGCAGTACTTC. The chain has TRBV28 and TRBJ2-7; the match to TRBD2 covers 12 bases. The CDR3 length is 16 residues. The V and J ends lost 1 base and 7 bases, in that order; junction bases with no gene match: 8. The germline CDR1 and CDR2 sequences are MDHEN and SYDVKM.

The chain couples TRBV6-5 to TRBJ1-4, with TRBD1 as a possible D gene (5 bases). Germline assignment: CDR1 MNHEY and CDR2 SVGAGI. The CDR3 extends over 14 amino acids. Trimming pared 2 bases from V and 8 bases from J, leaving 12 bases between. For the CDR3, the DNA is TGTGCCAGCAGTTACAGGCGCAGGGAAGAAAAACTGTTTTTT. Amino acid sequence: CASSYRRREEKLFF.

For this clonotype: Sequence at one end of the junction differs from germline and may be a read error. This chain connects TRBV10-3 to TRBJ1-5; D unresolved. The CDR3 spans 15 residues. Germline V gene lookup returns CDR1 ENHRY and CDR2 SYGVKD. CDR3 nucleotide sequence: TGTGCCAGTAGGCCCAGCTCTGATAGCAATCGGCCCCAGCATTTT. This encodes CASRPSSDSNRPQHF.

This clonotype was found a few times. The V gene is TRBV11-2, the J gene TRBJ2-1; 9 bases fit TRBD2. The CDR3 extends over 15 amino acids. Germline-derived CDR1 and CDR2 are SGHAT and FQNNGV. Trimming cost V 8 bases and J 7 bases; bases outside gene matches: 12. CDR3 residues: CASASLAGRGNEQFF. CDR3 nucleotides: TGTGCCAGCGCTTCCCTAGCGGGGCGGGGGAATGAGCAGTTCTTC.

V gene TRBV3-1 combines with J gene TRBJ1-6, with D maybe TRBD1 (5 bases). Trimming took 4 bases from V and 10 from J, leaving 11 bases between them. Germline V gene sequence: CDR1 LGHDT, CDR2 YNNKEL (reference sequence). There are 13 residues in the CDR3. The CDR3 spells CASSPTTDSPLHF. DNA of the CDR3: TGTGCCAGCAGCCCCACGACAGACTCACCCCTCCACTTT.

The CDR3 region is CASSLVGGQVGEKLFF. In DNA, the CDR3 is TGTGCCAGCAGCTTGGTTGGGGGACAGGTTGGCGAAAAACTGTTTTTT. V and J are TRBV5-5 and TRBJ1-4; 8 bases are shared with TRBD1. The V gene's germline CDR1 is SGHKS and CDR2 YYEKEE (reference sequence). After removal of 0 bases from V and 8 bases from J, the junction contained 9 bases not matched to a gene. The CDR3 totals 16 residues.

The chain has TRBV11-1 and TRBJ2-1, with unresolved D. The CDR3 has 17 amino acids. The V gene lost 1 base and the J gene lost 4 bases, with 17 bases spanning the gap. The germline V gene has CDR1 SGHAT and CDR2 FQDESV (reference sequence). The CDR3 DNA follows: TGTGCCAGCAGCTTAGGAGTTTTGGCACTCTTTTACAATGAGCAGTTCTTC. Encoded protein: CASSLGVLALFYNEQFF.